These 3 T cell receptor beta chains were sequenced from one sample in a study of cytotoxic CD8 clonotypes in ibrutinib-treated CLL. Repertoires were generated with immunoSEQ multiplex PCR, while TCRdb's copy carries only in-frame clones and drops some. The sample includes 14,000 or so clones, 55% to 75% of them seen just once. The sequencing used PBMCs, collected before ibrutinib treatment. These receptors originate from a human donor with chronic lymphocytic leukemia.

V is TRBV19 and J is TRBJ2-1; 15 bases agree with TRBD2. This CDR3 region has 15 residues. V lost 10 bases to trimming and J lost 3 bases; unmatched junction nucleotides: 4. Germline CDR1 reads LNHDA; CDR2 reads SQIVND (reference sequence). The CDR3 bases are TGTGCCACCGGACTAGCGGGAGGGCTCTACAATGAGCAGTTCTTC. This gives the protein CATGLAGGLYNEQFF.

This sequence joins TRBV10-3 and TRBJ2-5, with 11 bases fitting TRBD2. CDR3 length: 15 amino acids. J was trimmed by 5 bases and V by 4 bases; bases with no gene match: 6. Germline CDR1 reads ENHRY; CDR2 reads SYGVKD. Here the CDR3 DNA reads TGTGCCATCAGTGGTACTAGCGGGAGCGGGGAGACCCAGTACTTC. It encodes CAISGTSGSGETQYF.

For this clone: One end of the junction does not line up with germline, which may come from a read error. The chain employs TRBV18 and TRBJ2-1; D may be TRBD2 (6 bases). Per germline, CDR1 KGHSH and CDR2 LQKENI. The CDR3 loop spans 15 amino acids. The CDR3 reads CASSPPGGSYNEQFF. The CDR3 DNA follows: TGTGCCAGCTCCCCACCCGGGGGCTCCTACAATGAGCAGTTCTTC.